Listed below are T cell receptor beta chains from one sample, sequenced in a study of blood T cells in healthy people across ages. TCRdb re-called the 5' RACE reads through MiXCR, storing one row per CDR3 protein. The data show 850,000 to 1,100,000 distinct CDR3 sequences, with roughly two fifths seen just once and under 15% held by the top ten. Material: blood. These TCRs come from a young man in good health. CDR3s include the opening cysteine and the closing phenylalanine or tryptophan. D genes are given only for firm matches.

TRBJ1-2 TRBV7-3 - CASSLTSGPDGYTF
TRBJ2-5 TRBV29-1 - CSVAPTSYQETQYF
TRBJ1-4 TRBV2 - CASSSPVDRQTNEKLFF
TRBJ2-4 TRBV20-1 - CSAVGQSNIQYF
TRBJ1-5 TRBV2 - CASSETSETYSNQPQHF
TRBJ2-3 TRBV4-2 TRBD2 CASSQDYLAGGPGRDTQYF
TRBJ1-5 TRBV7-9 - CASSPNSRQPQHF
- TRBV29-1 TRBD1 CSVWTGGNEQYF
TRBJ2-1 TRBV20-1 TRBD2 CSARDRILAGGLNEQFF
TRBJ2-5 TRBV29-1 TRBD1 CSASGTGGETQYF
TRBJ1-2 TRBV7-2 TRBD1 CASGPGTGAYGYTF
TRBJ2-7 TRBV12-3/TRBV12-4 - CASSDPVRGNEQYF